Presented here are 21 T cell receptor beta chains from one specimen sequenced in a study of cytomegalovirus exposure and HLA in healthy donors. PCR involved 60 Vbeta and 13 Jbeta primers. Sequenced by immunoSEQ multiplex PCR; TCRdb stores in-frame clones only, minus some. This table holds fewer than 200,000 clones, around 80% found once. Sequenced material: PBMCs. These TCRs come from a girl aged 2 to 10 in good health and CMV-seropositive.

The chain combines TRBV27 with TRBJ2-2; 7 nucleotides align to TRBD2. CDR3 size: 15 residues. Losses at the gene ends were 5 bases for V and 2 bases for J; bases not matched to a gene: 5. CDR1 is MNHEY and CDR2 is SMNVEV in the germline V gene (reference sequence). CDR3 sequence (DNA): TGTGCCAGCAGTCGGACGGGACTAAACACCGGGGAGCTGTTTTTT. Translated: CASSRTGLNTGELFF.

The V call is TRBV13, the J call TRBJ2-3; no clear D gene. Germline assignment: CDR1 PRHDT and CDR2 FYEKMQ (reference sequence). The V end lost 8 bases, the J end lost 0 bases, and 9 bases lay between the germline ends. The CDR3 is made up of 13 amino acids. The CDR3 here is CASGLSSTDTQYF. For the CDR3, the DNA is TGTGCCAGCGGCCTCTCTAGCACAGATACGCAGTATTTT.

The V gene is TRBV30, the J gene TRBJ1-1; 8 bases match TRBD1. Germline V lookup: CDR1 GTSNPN, CDR2 SVGIG (reference sequence). The CDR3 loop spans 14 amino acids. Trimming took 3 bases from V and 0 from J; bases not matched to a gene: 3. The CDR3 DNA is TGTGCCTGGAGGGGGGACAGGTTGAACACTGAAGCTTTCTTT. As protein: CAWRGDRLNTEAFF.

This chain links TRBV29-1 with TRBJ1-2; weak D call: TRBD1 (5 bases). This CDR3 spans 17 amino acids. CDR1 and CDR2 from the germline V gene are SQVTM and ANQGSEA. Trimming took 2 bases from V and 0 from J, leaving 19 bases between them. CDR3 nucleotide sequence: TGCAGCGTTGAAATGGGGGACTCACCGCCTGCTAACTATGGCTACACCTTC. The encoded protein is CSVEMGDSPPANYGYTF. The whole variable domain, remainder taken from reference TRBV29-1 and TRBJ1-2, is SAVISQKPSRDICQRGTSLTIQCQVDSQVTMMFWYRQQPGQSLTLIATANQGSEATYESGFVIDKFPISRPNLTFSTLTVSNMSPEDSSIYLCSVEMGDSPPANYGYTFGSGTRLTVV.

This rearrangement joins TRBV4-2 to TRBJ2-3, with 10 positions matching TRBD2. The length of the CDR3 is 18 residues. Germline CDR1 is LGHNA and CDR2 is YNFKEQ. The V and J ends lost 2 bases and 0 bases, in that order; junction bases with no gene match: 8. The CDR3 DNA is TGTGCCAGCAGCCAACTCCCCGGACTAGCGGCAAGCACAGATACGCAGTATTTT. Amino acid sequence: CASSQLPGLAASTDTQYF.

This chain uses TRBV11-3 with TRBJ2-7; 7 positions match TRBD2. There are 17 residues in the CDR3. The junction had 13 bases not matched to a gene; V was cut back by 1 base and J by 4 bases. CDR1 and CDR2 from the germline V gene are SGHNT and YENEEA. DNA for the CDR3: TGTGCCAGCAGCTTAGGGACCAGTGAGGGGAGGGCGTACGAGCAGTACTTC. Its protein is CASSLGTSEGRAYEQYF.

The V gene is TRBV7-2, the J gene TRBJ1-2; D gene unclear. This CDR3 has 15 residues. CDR1 and CDR2 (germline): SGHTA, FQGNSA. The ends were cut back, 1 base at V and 6 bases at J, with 15 bases in the middle. Here the CDR3 reads CASSLVVRWTHGYTF. Here the CDR3 DNA reads TGTGCCAGCAGCTTAGTCGTGCGTTGGACTCATGGCTACACCTTC. The complete variable domain, with remaining parts taken from reference TRBV7-2 and TRBJ1-2, reads GAGVSQSPSNKVTEKGKDVELRCDPISGHTALYWYRQSLGQGLEFLIYFQGNSAPDKSGLPSDRFSAERTGGSVSTLTIQRTQQEDSAVYLCASSLVVRWTHGYTFGSGTRLTVV.

This sequence joins TRBV6-1 and TRBJ1-1; TRBD1 is a possible D gene (5 bases). The CDR3 runs 13 residues. V lost 8 bases to trimming and J lost 1 base, with 11 bases between them. CDR1 is MNHNS, CDR2 SASEGT, per germline. The CDR3 DNA follows: TGTGCCAGCGGGCTGACAGAGAACACTGAAGCTTTCTTT. This encodes CASGLTENTEAFF.

The rearrangement joins TRBV12-5 to TRBJ1-2; TRBD1 matches 9 bases. After removal of 3 bases from V and 6 bases from J, the junction contained 5 bases not matched to a gene. The CDR3 is 14 residues long. The germline V gene encodes CDR1 LGHNT and CDR2 FRNRAP. CDR3 residues: CASGFVTGGNGYTF. CDR3 DNA: TGTGCTAGTGGTTTTGTGACAGGGGGTAATGGCTACACCTTC.

The CDR3 DNA sequence: TGCGCCAGCAGGGTGTTAGCGGGGGAAGTCTACGAGCAGTACTTC. This sequence encodes CASRVLAGEVYEQYF. The chain is built from TRBV4-1 and TRBJ2-7; TRBD2 aligns across 9 bases. V lost 6 bases to trimming and J lost 3 bases; unmatched junction nucleotides: 9. There are 15 residues in the CDR3. In germline, CDR1 is MGHRA, CDR2 YSYEKL.

This rearrangement joins TRBV11-2 to TRBJ1-1; no clear D gene. V was clipped by 2 bases and J by 4 bases, with 5 bases between them. The germline V gene encodes CDR1 SGHAT and CDR2 FQNNGV. The CDR3 sequence is 12 residues long. The CDR3 DNA sequence: TGTGCCAGCAGCTTACTGCGCACTGAAGCTTTCTTT. Its protein product is CASSLLRTEAFF.

The chain has TRBV28 and TRBJ2-7; 7 nucleotides line up with TRBD1. The CDR3 is made up of 13 amino acids. Looked up from germline, CDR1 is MDHEN and CDR2 is SYDVKM. V gave up 3 bases and J gave up 9 bases; unmatched junction bases: 8. The CDR3, as DNA: TGTGCCAGCAGTTTTGGCCGTGGGGACAGGCAGTACTTC. The encoded protein is CASSFGRGDRQYF.

The count of this clone is one. The chain links TRBV21-1 to TRBJ2-1; TRBD2, the D gene given by the table, was not confirmed from the DNA. TRBV21-1 is given as a pseudogene. The CDR3 is 21 amino acids. As DNA, the CDR3 is TGTGCCAGCAGCAAAGCGTACCCCCTTTTTAGCGGGACGTGGGTCTACAATGAGCAGTTCTTC. Translating it yields CASSKAYPLFSGTWVYNEQFF.

V usage is TRBV27 and J usage is TRBJ1-1; TRBD1 matches at 9 bases. The CDR3 consists of 15 residues. Germline CDR1 MNHEY, CDR2 SMNVEV (reference sequence). V lost 4 bases to trimming and J lost 5 bases; unmatched junction nucleotides: 8. CDR3 sequence (DNA): TGTGCCAGCAGTTCCCCAATACAGGGGGCAACTGAAGCTTTCTTT. This codes for CASSSPIQGATEAFF.

The V call is TRBV2, the J call TRBJ2-3; a weak D match, TRBD2 (6 bases). Per the germline V gene, CDR1 is SNHLY and CDR2 is FYNNEI. The CDR3 consists of 16 residues. V lost 1 base to trimming and J lost 5 bases, with 16 bases between them. For the CDR3, the DNA is TGTGCCAGCAGTGAAGAGGTGGGAGGAGGGAAAGATACGCAGTATTTT. As protein: CASSEEVGGGKDTQYF.

The chain couples TRBV5-4 to TRBJ2-1; 8 positions match TRBD2. Germline trimming cut 4 bases from V and 7 bases from J; bases unmatched to any gene: 10. CDR1 SGHNT and CDR2 YYREEE come from the germline V gene (reference sequence). CDR3 size: 15 residues. Written as DNA, the CDR3 is TGTGCCAGCAGCCTGGGGGCGGGGGGCGGTAATGAGCAGTTCTTC. This sequence encodes CASSLGAGGGNEQFF.

V is TRBV12-2 and J is TRBJ2-3; TRBD2 is taken as the D call from the table, unchecked against the DNA. TRBV12-2 is reported as a pseudogene. The CDR3 consists of 16 residues. The CDR3, as DNA: TGTGCAAGTCGCCCCCAGACTAGCGACGGCACAGATACGCAGTATTTT. This codes for CASRPQTSDGTDTQYF.

In nucleotides, the CDR3 is TGTGCCAGCAGCTTATATTCCGAGCGAAGGAACACTGAAGCTTTCTTT. Translated, it gives CASSLYSERRNTEAFF. This chain joins TRBV11-3 and TRBJ1-1; no firm D call. The germline CDR1 and CDR2 sequences are SGHNT and YENEEA. CDR3 length: 16 amino acids. Trimming shortened V by 2 bases and J by 1 base, and 14 bases separated the two germline ends.

V and J are TRBV5-1 and TRBJ2-1, with 14 bases fitting TRBD2. This CDR3 has 17 residues. V dropped 1 base and J dropped 4; count of bases not matched to a gene: 4. Germline V lookup: CDR1 SGHRS, CDR2 YFSETQ. This CDR3 reads CASSLRGTSGSYNEQFF. The CDR3 DNA sequence: TGCGCCAGCAGCTTGCGGGGGACTAGCGGGAGTTACAATGAGCAGTTCTTC.

This chain joins TRBV6-1 and TRBJ2-3, with 8 nucleotides matching TRBD2. Per the germline V gene, CDR1 is MNHNS and CDR2 is SASEGT. J lost 6 bases, V lost 2 bases, and 19 bases had no gene match. The CDR3 has 19 amino acids. This CDR3 is CASSEFSGKTSGIYDTQYF. The CDR3 bases are TGTGCCAGCAGTGAATTCTCGGGGAAAACTAGCGGTATATATGATACGCAGTATTTT.

In DNA form, the CDR3 reads TGCGCCAGCAGACGGGGGAGGGGCAGGGAAGACAATGAGCAGTTCTTC. Protein: CASRRGRGREDNEQFF. V gene TRBV10-2 combines with J gene TRBJ2-1, with 7 nucleotides matching TRBD2. The CDR3 spans 16 residues. With 6 bases clipped from V and 5 bases from J, the junction kept 13 bases outside the gene matches. Germline-derived CDR1 and CDR2 are WSHSY and SAAADI.